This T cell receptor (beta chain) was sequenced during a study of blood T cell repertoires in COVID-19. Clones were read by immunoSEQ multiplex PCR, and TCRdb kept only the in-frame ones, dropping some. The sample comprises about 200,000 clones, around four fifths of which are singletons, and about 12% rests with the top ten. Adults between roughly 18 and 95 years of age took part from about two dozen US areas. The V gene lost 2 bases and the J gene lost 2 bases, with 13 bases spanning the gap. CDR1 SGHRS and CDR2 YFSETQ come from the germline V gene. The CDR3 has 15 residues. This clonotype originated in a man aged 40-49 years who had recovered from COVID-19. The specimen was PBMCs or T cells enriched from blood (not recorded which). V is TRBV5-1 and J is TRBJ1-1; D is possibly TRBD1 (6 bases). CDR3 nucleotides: TGCGCCAGCAGCTTTTCGACAGGTCTAAACACTGAAGCTTTCTTT. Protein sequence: CASSFSTGLNTEAFF.